The 31 T cell receptor beta chains presented below share a single source sample, sequenced in a study of CD8+CD57+ T cells in acquired aplastic anemia. Genomic DNA constituted the template upon which TCR beta VDJ and CDR3 profiling was performed. TCRdb processed the reads anew with MiXCR; each CDR3 protein has one entry. The sample carries 150,000 to 180,000 distinct CDR3 sequences, 52% recorded once. CD8+CD57+ cell expansion, shown by flow cytometry, had occurred in the patients selected for sequencing. Source material: sorted CD4+, CD8+, or CD8+CD57+ T cells (not recorded which) from PBMCs. The receptors shown here come from a human donor with aplastic anemia.

This clonotype was seen many times. This chain links TRBV4-1 with TRBJ1-1; TRBD1 is a possible D gene (6 bases). Germline loops: CDR1 MGHRA, CDR2 YSYEKL. The V gene lost 3 bases and the J gene lost 4 bases, with 12 bases spanning the gap. The CDR3 loop spans 14 amino acids. The CDR3 DNA reads TGCGCCAGCAGCCACAGCGGAGGGGGCACTGAAGCTTTCTTT. This codes for CASSHSGGGTEAFF.

The chain joins TRBV20-1 to TRBJ2-1; 13 bases match TRBD2. This CDR3 comprises 17 residues. V lost 3 bases, J lost 1 base, and 6 bases stayed unmatched. Germline CDR1 and CDR2: DFQATT and SNEGSKA (reference sequence). CDR3 sequence: CSARDLTSGRSYNEQFF. The CDR3 DNA sequence: TGCAGTGCTAGGGACCTGACTAGCGGGAGGTCCTACAATGAGCAGTTCTTC.

Concerning this clonotype: Because the CDR3 is missing its conserved closing phenylalanine or tryptophan, this is likely a read error. V and J are TRBV5-1 and TRBJ2-2; 9 positions match TRBD1. In germline, CDR1 is SGHRS, CDR2 YFSETQ. This CDR3 has 19 amino acids. V shed 0 bases and J 0 bases; nucleotides not matched to a gene: 9. CDR3 loop: CASSLAGQGSIANTGELFV. CDR3 DNA sequence: TGCGCCAGCAGCTTGGCCGGACAGGGGAGCATTGCGAACACCGGGGAGCTGTTTGTT.

This clonotype was counted ten times or more. The rearrangement uses TRBV20-1 and TRBJ2-7; 8 nucleotides align to TRBD2. CDR1 and CDR2 (germline): DFQATT, SNEGSKA (reference sequence). Losses at the gene ends were 0 bases for V and 2 bases for J; bases not matched to a gene: 9. The CDR3 is made up of 16 amino acids. Written as DNA, the CDR3 is TGCAGTGCTAGAGAGCCGGGACTAGTACGAACCTACGAGCAGTACTTC. Its translation: CSAREPGLVRTYEQYF.

This clonotype has more than one count but fewer than ten. The rearrangement links TRBV7-9 to TRBJ2-7, with 9 bases lining up with TRBD1. The CDR3 covers 15 residues. With 5 bases clipped from V and 2 bases from J, the junction kept 7 bases outside the gene matches. Germline CDR1 reads SEHNR; CDR2 reads FQNEAQ (reference sequence). CDR3 nucleotide sequence: TGTGCCAGCAGCCCCCCGACAGGGGGAACCTACGAGCAGTACTTC. Translation: CASSPPTGGTYEQYF. Filled out from reference TRBV7-9 and TRBJ2-7, the complete variable domain reads DTGVSQNPRHKITKRGQNVTFRCDPISEHNRLYWYRQTLGQGPEFLTYFQNEAQLEKSRLLSDRFSAERPKGSFSTLEIQRTEQGDSAMYLCASSPPTGGTYEQYFGPGTRLTVT.

As regards this clonotype: A read error may be the cause here, since a much bigger clone is one base away. V gene TRBV13 combines with J gene TRBJ2-3; no firm D call. CDR1 PRHDT and CDR2 FYEKMQ come from the germline V gene (reference sequence). Trimming left V 5 bases short and J 2 bases short, with 11 bases between. The CDR3 is made up of 14 amino acids. This CDR3 reads CASSDSPNTDTQYF. CDR3 nucleotide sequence: TGTGCCAGCAGCGACTCTCCTAACACAGATACGCAGTATTTT.

This clonotype has more than one count but fewer than ten. The V gene is TRBV15, the J gene TRBJ2-5, with D possibly matching TRBD2 (6 bases). This CDR3 region has 13 residues. Trimming took 4 bases from V and 3 from J, leaving 9 bases between them. The germline V gene encodes CDR1 LNHNV and CDR2 YYDKDF (reference sequence). This CDR3 is CATSKWGEETQYF. The CDR3 nucleotides are TGTGCCACCAGCAAGTGGGGGGAAGAGACCCAGTACTTC.

This clonotype was recorded at least ten times. The chain uses TRBV7-9 and TRBJ1-2; D gene unclear. V was shortened by 8 bases and J by 2 bases, with 12 bases between the two germline ends. This CDR3 has 13 amino acids. Germline assignment: CDR1 SEHNR and CDR2 FQNEAQ (reference sequence). CDR3 sequence (DNA): TGTGCCAGCGTAACAGACTTAAACTATGGCTACACCTTC. It specifies CASVTDLNYGYTF.

This clonotype was counted many times. This chain links TRBV10-2 with TRBJ2-5, with TRBD2 matching over 9 bases. Germline V CDR1 and CDR2: WSHSY, SAAADI. The V segment lost 4 bases and the J segment 4 bases; nucleotides outside the gene matches: 1. The CDR3 loop spans 13 amino acids. Written as DNA, the CDR3 is TGCGCCAGCAGTGGGACTAGCGTAGAGACCCAGTACTTC. It encodes CASSGTSVETQYF.

This clonotype was picked up one time. The chain couples TRBV20-1 to TRBJ2-1, with 10 bases matching TRBD2. The CDR3 length is 13 residues. V shed 6 bases, J shed 7 bases, and the junction held 6 bases outside the gene matches. Germline V gene data show CDR1 as DFQATT and CDR2 as SNEGSKA (reference sequence). The CDR3 DNA follows: TGCAGTGCCGCCCCGGGACTAGCGAATGAGCAGTTCTTC. Protein product: CSAAPGLANEQFF.

The sample holds many counts of this clonotype. This chain connects TRBV19 to TRBJ2-5; 12 bases fit TRBD2. The junction had 6 bases not matched to a gene; V was cut back by 6 bases and J by 4 bases. This CDR3 comprises 15 residues. Looked up from germline, CDR1 is LNHDA and CDR2 is SQIVND (reference sequence). CDR3 residues: CASSPTSGGGETQYF. CDR3 coding DNA: TGTGCCAGTAGCCCGACTAGCGGGGGAGGAGAGACCCAGTACTTC.

This clonotype was seen only a few times. V gene TRBV19 combines with J gene TRBJ2-2; 16 nucleotides align to TRBD2. Germline trimming cut 7 bases from V and 4 bases from J; bases unmatched to any gene: 3. The CDR3 is 16 amino acids. In germline, CDR1 is LNHDA, CDR2 SQIVND (reference sequence). This chain's CDR3 is CASIGTSGGGTGELFF. The CDR3 DNA reads TGTGCCAGTATTGGGACTAGCGGGGGGGGCACCGGGGAGCTGTTTTTT.

The V call is TRBV10-3, the J call TRBJ1-2; no firm D call. The CDR3 sequence is 13 residues long. The V gene lost 0 bases and the J gene lost 6 bases, with 8 bases spanning the gap. Germline CDR1 is ENHRY and CDR2 is SYGVKD. The CDR3 loop is CAISESHTHGYTF. CDR3 sequence (DNA): TGTGCCATCAGTGAGTCGCATACTCATGGCTACACCTTC.

This clonotype was counted at least ten times. This chain joins TRBV12-3 or TRBV12-4 and TRBJ2-5, with D perhaps TRBD2 (5 bases). There are 15 residues in the CDR3. The V end was cut by 6 bases, the J end by 3 bases, with 17 bases between. DNA of the CDR3: TGTGCCAGCAGCCCCACTAGTGTAACCAAAGAGACCCAGTACTTC. It is translated as CASSPTSVTKETQYF.

This chain joins TRBV4-2 and TRBJ2-5; D uncertain. The ends were cut back, 0 bases at V and 5 bases at J, with 7 bases in the middle. Germline V gene lookup returns CDR1 LGHNA and CDR2 YNFKEQ. There are 13 residues in the CDR3. The CDR3 reads CASSQEGLETQYF. The CDR3 DNA reads as TGTGCCAGCAGCCAAGAAGGTCTTGAGACCCAGTACTTC.

The table lists this clonotype with many counts. This rearrangement joins TRBV9 to TRBJ2-5; TRBD1 matches 12 bases. Germline lookup yields CDR1 SGDLS and CDR2 YYNGEE. V shed 0 bases, J shed 6 bases, and the junction held 6 bases outside the gene matches. There are 16 residues in the CDR3. The CDR3 here is CASSVVGTGGTKTQYF. The DNA for the CDR3 is TGTGCCAGCAGCGTAGTCGGGACAGGGGGCACGAAGACCCAGTACTTC.

The chain uses TRBV20-1 and TRBJ1-5; a weak D match, TRBD1 (6 bases). This CDR3 region has 13 residues. Trimming shortened V by 3 bases and J by 3 bases, and 9 bases separated the two germline ends. Looked up from germline, CDR1 is DFQATT and CDR2 is SNEGSKA (reference sequence). This CDR3 is CSASKGVNQPQHF. In DNA, the CDR3 is TGCAGTGCTAGTAAGGGGGTCAATCAGCCCCAGCATTTT.

This clonotype was detected ten times or more. The genes are TRBV7-6 and TRBJ2-5; 8 nucleotides agree with TRBD2. CDR1 is SGHVS and CDR2 is FNYEAQ in the germline V gene. There are 17 residues in the CDR3. V lost 3 bases and J lost 4; bases outside the gene matches: 13. The CDR3 here is CASSFPSDRGGGETQYF. CDR3 DNA: TGTGCCAGCAGCTTCCCCTCAGACCGGGGGGGCGGAGAGACCCAGTACTTC.

This clonotype came up once. This chain connects TRBV7-1 to TRBJ2-1; TRBD2 matches at 14 bases. TRBV7-1 is assigned to the ORF class and has an uncertain function. The CDR3 has 18 amino acids. The ends lost 5 bases at V and 2 bases at J; junction bases unmatched: 8. The CDR3 DNA reads TGTGCCAGCAGCACAGGGACTAGCGGGGGCCCCACCTACAATGAGCAGTTCTTC. Residues: CASSTGTSGGPTYNEQFF.

A note on this clonotype: This may arise from a read error, as a much more abundant clone is one base away. CDR3 in DNA: TGTGCCAGCAGCGACCGACAGAACTACGGGCAGTACTTC. This translates into CASSDRQNYGQYF. The genes are TRBV7-9 and TRBJ2-7; TRBD1 might be the D (5 bases). CDR3 length: 13 amino acids. Per germline, CDR1 SEHNR and CDR2 FQNEAQ (reference sequence).

The rearrangement links TRBV5-1 to TRBJ1-1; weak D call: TRBD1 (6 bases). CDR1 and CDR2 from the germline V gene are SGHRS and YFSETQ. The V end lost 4 bases, the J end lost 3 bases, and 16 bases lay between the germline ends. The CDR3 sequence is 15 residues long. The DNA for the CDR3 is TGCGCCAGCAGCAAGGTGACAGGTTTGTACACTGAAGCTTTCTTT. This translates into CASSKVTGLYTEAFF.

This clonotype was seen a handful of times. The chain uses TRBV7-2 and TRBJ2-5; tentative D call: TRBD2 (6 bases). V lost 6 bases to trimming and J lost 5 bases, with 13 bases between them. The CDR3 covers 13 residues. CDR1 and CDR2 from the germline V gene are SGHTA and FQGNSA. CDR3: CASSSGTDETQYF. In nucleotides, the CDR3 is TGTGCCAGCAGTTCCGGGACTGATGAGACCCAGTACTTC. Full variable domain (outside the CDR3, taken from reference TRBV7-2 and TRBJ2-5): GAGVSQSPSNKVTEKGKDVELRCDPISGHTALYWYRQSLGQGLEFLIYFQGNSAPDKSGLPSDRFSAERTGGSVSTLTIQRTQQEDSAVYLCASSSGTDETQYFGPGTRLLVL.

This clonotype came up many times. The chain links TRBV4-1 to TRBJ1-1, with D unresolved. CDR3 length: 14 amino acids. Germline V gives CDR1 MGHRA, CDR2 YSYEKL. V gave up 1 base and J gave up 5 bases, with 11 bases separating them. The CDR3 here is CASSQVFGQTEAFF. CDR3 sequence (DNA): TGCGCCAGCAGCCAAGTTTTTGGCCAGACTGAAGCTTTCTTT.

This clonotype appeared once. V usage is TRBV2 and J usage is TRBJ2-1; TRBD1 agrees at 9 bases. The CDR3 spans 14 residues. Germline assignment: CDR1 SNHLY and CDR2 FYNNEI. The J segment lost 3 bases and the V segment lost 10 bases, leaving 7 bases of the junction unmatched. As DNA, the CDR3 is TGTGCCAACGTGGGACAGGGCTTCTACAATGAGCAGTTCTTC. Its translation is CANVGQGFYNEQFF.

This clonotype was seen repeatedly, ten times or more. The V gene is TRBV12-3 or TRBV12-4, the J gene TRBJ1-2; no clear D gene. The CDR3 consists of 15 residues. Trimming removed 0 bases at V and 2 bases at J, with 10 bases between. In DNA form, the CDR3 reads TGTGCCAGCAGTTTAGCCCGAGCAGGCAACTATGGCTACACCTTC. The encoded protein is CASSLARAGNYGYTF.

A note on this clonotype: A much larger clone lies one base from this, so it may be a read error. This chain joins TRBV6-2 or TRBV6-3 and TRBJ1-6; a possible D gene is TRBD1 (5 bases). The CDR3 extends over 14 amino acids. CDR1 is MNHEY and CDR2 is SVGEGT in the germline V gene. The CDR3 nucleotides are TGTGACAGCAGTCTTCAGGGTCTTAATTCACCCCTCCACTTT. Amino acid sequence: CDSSLQGLNSPLHF.

This clonotype appeared a few times. The chain couples TRBV2 to TRBJ2-3; D uncertain. The CDR3 contains 14 residues. Trimming stripped 4 bases from V and 0 bases from J, with 8 bases between. Germline lookup yields CDR1 SNHLY and CDR2 FYNNEI. The CDR3 bases are TGTGCCAGCAGTGCCAGGTTTAGCACAGATACGCAGTATTTT. This sequence encodes CASSARFSTDTQYF. Drawing the rest from reference TRBV2 and TRBJ2-3, the complete variable domain is EPEVTQTPSHQVTQMGQEVILRCVPISNHLYFYWYRQILGQKVEFLVSFYNNEISEKSEIFDDQFSVERPDGSNFTLKIRSTKLEDSAMYFCASSARFSTDTQYFGPGTRLTVL.

The rearrangement joins TRBV20-1 to TRBJ1-4; the D is unclear. The germline V gene encodes CDR1 DFQATT and CDR2 SNEGSKA (reference sequence). The germline V and J ends were trimmed by 5 bases and 0 bases, with 10 bases remaining between them. This CDR3 is built from 14 residues. DNA for the CDR3: TGCAGTGCTCTACCGTCAGCAACTAATGAAAAACTGTTTTTT. This codes for CSALPSATNEKLFF.

The table lists this clonotype with many counts. The chain is built from TRBV20-1 and TRBJ1-5, with TRBD1 as a possible D gene (6 bases). V was trimmed by 1 base and J by 8 bases, leaving 12 bases between them. This CDR3 region has 13 residues. CDR1 is DFQATT, CDR2 SNEGSKA, per germline (reference sequence). CDR3 sequence (DNA): TGCAGTGCTAGAGTCAGGGGAAGTGAGCCCCAGCATTTT. Amino acid sequence: CSARVRGSEPQHF.

This sequence joins TRBV5-4 and TRBJ2-7, with no clear D. This CDR3 is built from 15 residues. Germline V gene data show CDR1 as SGHNT and CDR2 as YYREEE (reference sequence). Trimming cost V 0 bases and J 6 bases, with 16 bases left between them. The CDR3 coding sequence is TGTGCCAGCAGCTTGGTAGGTAGGAGTTCGAGCGAGCAGTACTTC. Translated, it gives CASSLVGRSSSEQYF.

The rearrangement joins TRBV19 to TRBJ2-5; 8 nucleotides align to TRBD1. The CDR3 is 14 residues long. CDR1 is LNHDA, CDR2 SQIVND, per germline (reference sequence). Trimming at V came to 6 bases and at J to 4 bases, leaving 7 bases not matched to a gene. In DNA form, the CDR3 reads TGTGCCAGTAGACCAGGACAGGGTCCAGAGACCCAGTACTTC. This sequence encodes CASRPGQGPETQYF.